Below, 8 T cell receptor beta chains from the same sample are listed, as sequenced in a study of T cell repertoires in cytomegalovirus infection. One entry per CDR3 protein, called by TCRdb with MiXCR from the reads. The data show more than 250,000 distinct CDR3 sequences, with more than 20% seen just once and approximately 12% held by the top ten. These receptors have no known antigen. The specimen comprised cultured PBMCs, sampled from culture after CMV antigen stimulation. The receptor source for this set is a human donor in good health (CMV status not recorded). Some clones in this sample may be carry-over from other donors' samples.

This clonotype appeared many times. The V and J genes are TRBV7-2 and TRBJ2-2; D gene ambiguous. CDR1 is SGHTA, CDR2 FQGNSA, per germline. Trimming left V 5 bases short and J 6 bases short, with 10 bases between. The CDR3 has 13 amino acids. The CDR3 DNA reads as TGTGCCAGCAGCAGAAATAATGCCGGGGAGCTGTTTTTT. Amino acid sequence: CASSRNNAGELFF.

This chain joins TRBV27 and TRBJ2-1; no clear D gene. V was trimmed by 5 bases and J by 9 bases, leaving 8 bases between them. The CDR3 has 11 amino acids. The germline V gene has CDR1 MNHEY and CDR2 SMNVEV (reference sequence). CDR3 amino acids: CASSGLSEQFF. The CDR3 DNA follows: TGTGCCAGCAGTGGCCTAAGTGAGCAGTTCTTC.

A word on this clonotype: One junction end disagrees with the germline gene, perhaps due to a read error. The chain combines TRBV6-2 or TRBV6-3 with TRBJ2-1; D is undetermined. The CDR3 totals 13 residues. Germline CDR1 MNHEY, CDR2 SVGEGT. In nucleotides, the CDR3 is TGTGCCAGCAGTTACTCGAAAAGATGGGCGAGTACTTTC. It yields the protein CASSYSKRWASTF.

V is TRBV20-1 and J is TRBJ2-1, with D tentatively TRBD1 or TRBD2 (5 bases each). Germline values: CDR1 DFQATT, CDR2 SNEGSKA (reference sequence). The germline V and J ends were trimmed by 5 bases and 9 bases, with 23 bases remaining between them. This CDR3 region has 15 residues. The CDR3 region is CSAPRLLKDTGEQFF. CDR3 DNA: TGCAGTGCTCCAAGACTATTGAAGGACACCGGTGAGCAGTTCTTC.

For the CDR3, the DNA is TGTGCCAGCAGTTTCGGACGGGGGAACACTGAAGCTTTCTTT. Amino acids: CASSFGRGNTEAFF. V and J are TRBV12-3 or TRBV12-4 and TRBJ1-1; D ambiguous. V was cut by 3 bases and J by 1 base, with 9 bases left in between. This CDR3 spans 14 amino acids.

The V and J genes are TRBV2 and TRBJ2-2; D gene uncertain. The V gene lost 4 bases and the J gene lost 7 bases, with 10 bases spanning the gap. Germline CDR1 and CDR2: SNHLY and FYNNEI. CDR3 length equals 13 residues. The CDR3 here is CASSGWLRGELFF. CDR3 DNA sequence: TGTGCCAGCAGTGGATGGTTGCGCGGGGAGCTGTTTTTT.

This clonotype was seen once. The CDR3 bases are TGCAGCGTTCGAAGCGCCTCGTACCCCCCAGATACGCAGTATTTT. Its translation is CSVRSASYPPDTQYF. The chain combines TRBV29-1 with TRBJ2-3, with no clear D. This CDR3 has 15 amino acids. Germline assignment: CDR1 SQVTM and CDR2 ANQGSEA. Trimming removed 5 bases at V and 4 bases at J, with 19 bases between.

The gene calls are TRBV11-2 and TRBJ2-1, with 8 bases lining up with TRBD2. Per germline, CDR1 SGHAT and CDR2 FQNNGV. The CDR3 consists of 15 residues. V lost 1 base, J lost 7 bases, and 6 bases stayed unmatched. CDR3 sequence (DNA): TGTGCCAGCAGCTTAGTACCAGGCGGGAGGAATGAGCAGTTCTTC. It yields the protein CASSLVPGGRNEQFF.